What follows describes a single TCR beta chain. This record comes from a study of cytomegalovirus exposure and HLA in healthy donors. The CDR3 spans 18 residues. V dropped 4 bases and J dropped 0; count of bases not matched to a gene: 6. Germline loops: CDR1 PRHDT, CDR2 FYEKMQ (reference sequence). It was with 60 Vbeta and 13 Jbeta primers that the PCR ran. Generated by immunoSEQ multiplex PCR, the TCRdb table keeps only in-frame clones and is missing some. The sample records more than 140,000 clones, about four fifths being singletons. This clonotype was obtained from a man in his late teens or twenties in good health and CMV-seropositive. V is TRBV13 and J is TRBJ2-2, with TRBD2 identical over 12 bases. The material sequenced was PBMCs. The CDR3 sequence is CASSSRTSGTANTGELFF. CDR3 coding DNA: TGTGCCAGCAGCTCCCGGACTAGCGGGACCGCGAACACCGGGGAGCTGTTTTTT. Together with reference TRBV13 and TRBJ2-2, the CDR3 gives the full variable domain: AAGVIQSPRHLIKEKRETATLKCYPIPRHDTVYWYQQGPGQDPQFLISFYEKMQSDKGSIPDRFSAQQFSDYHSELNMSSLELGDSALYFCASSSRTSGTANTGELFFGEGSRLTVL.